This T cell receptor (beta chain) stems from a study of cytomegalovirus exposure and HLA in healthy donors. Germline V gene sequence: CDR1 SGHTA, CDR2 FQGNSA. With 5 bases clipped from V and 5 bases from J, the junction kept 8 bases outside the gene matches. This CDR3 is built from 15 residues. PCR used 60 Vbeta primers and 13 Jbeta primers. The repertoire was sequenced with immunoSEQ multiplex PCR; TCRdb's copy has only in-frame clones and lacks some. The repertoire includes 90,000 to 140,000 clones, more than 65% of them detected once, and about 3.5% sits in the top ten. This clonotype was obtained from a man aged 30 to 39 in good health and CMV-seronegative. Sequencing was done on a sample of PBMCs. This rearrangement joins TRBV7-2 to TRBJ1-4, with TRBD1 identical over 7 bases. CDR3 region: CASSARTGANEKLFF. CDR3 DNA sequence: TGTGCCAGCAGCGCTCGGACAGGAGCAAATGAAAAACTGTTTTTT.